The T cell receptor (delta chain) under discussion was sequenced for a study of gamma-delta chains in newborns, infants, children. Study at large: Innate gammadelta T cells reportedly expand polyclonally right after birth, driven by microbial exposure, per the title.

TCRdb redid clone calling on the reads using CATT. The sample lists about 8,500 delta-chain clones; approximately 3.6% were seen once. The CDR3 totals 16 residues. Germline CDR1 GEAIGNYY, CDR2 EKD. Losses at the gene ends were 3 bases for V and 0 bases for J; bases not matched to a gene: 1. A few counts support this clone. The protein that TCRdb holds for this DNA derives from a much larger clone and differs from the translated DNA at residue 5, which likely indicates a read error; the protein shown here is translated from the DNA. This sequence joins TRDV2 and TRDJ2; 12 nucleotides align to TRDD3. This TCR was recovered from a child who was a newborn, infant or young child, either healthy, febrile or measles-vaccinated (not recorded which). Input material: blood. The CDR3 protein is CACDPGGYALTAQLFF. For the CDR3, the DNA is TGTGCCTGTGACCCTGGGGGATACGCTTTGACAGCACAACTCTTCTTT.